This TCR beta chain was captured in a study of T cell responses to AZD1222 COVID-19 vaccine. The study, taken as a whole, reports: Rises in breadth and depth of Spike-specific TCRs came after two AZD1222 doses.

The germline V gene has CDR1 LNHDA and CDR2 SQIVND (reference sequence). Trimming took 5 bases from V and 4 from J, leaving 17 bases between them. The CDR3 loop spans 15 amino acids. In its sample, this clone was seen a few times. Its antigen is still unknown. Sequencing used immunoSEQ multiplex PCR; TCRdb keeps in-frame clones, though not all of them. Counted here are over 100,000 clones, 65% to 85% occurring once; the ten biggest clones make up approximately 10%. The sample consisted of peripheral blood, taken on day 0 of AZD1222 vaccination. The receptor was isolated from an adult in good health. The genes are TRBV19 and TRBJ1-2; TRBD1 is a possible D gene (6 bases). As DNA, the CDR3 is TGTGCCAGTAGTCTACGACAGGAATCGCCCTATGGCTACACCTTC. It is translated as CASSLRQESPYGYTF.